This T cell receptor beta chain was sequenced for a study of shared clonotypes between healthy human individuals. Across the study: The people who gave samples were a couple of women and three men aged 18 to 49.

Study-wide results and limits: Larger estimated richness was generally seen in naive subsets than in memory subsets.

Over several immunoSEQ plates, each subset's genomic DNA was distributed in even portions. The repertoire was sequenced with immunoSEQ multiplex PCR; TCRdb's copy has only in-frame clones and lacks some. The table includes about 1,800,000 clones, about 95% detected once. V lost 0 bases, J lost 2 bases, and 11 bases lay in between. The CDR3 totals 15 residues. Germline values: CDR1 LNHNV, CDR2 YYDKDF (reference sequence). This clone appeared once. Its target is not known. Terminally differentiated effector memory CD45RA+ cells were excluded from the naive CD8 cells, which were CD45RO-negative and positively selected for CCR7.

The source is a man younger than 35 in good health. Sequenced sample: naive CD8+ T cells sorted from blood. This chain joins TRBV15 and TRBJ2-7, with D possibly being TRBD2 (6 bases). CDR3 sequence reads: CATSRDQGLPYEQYF. The CDR3 nucleotides read TGTGCCACCAGCAGAGATCAAGGACTACCCTACGAGCAGTACTTC.